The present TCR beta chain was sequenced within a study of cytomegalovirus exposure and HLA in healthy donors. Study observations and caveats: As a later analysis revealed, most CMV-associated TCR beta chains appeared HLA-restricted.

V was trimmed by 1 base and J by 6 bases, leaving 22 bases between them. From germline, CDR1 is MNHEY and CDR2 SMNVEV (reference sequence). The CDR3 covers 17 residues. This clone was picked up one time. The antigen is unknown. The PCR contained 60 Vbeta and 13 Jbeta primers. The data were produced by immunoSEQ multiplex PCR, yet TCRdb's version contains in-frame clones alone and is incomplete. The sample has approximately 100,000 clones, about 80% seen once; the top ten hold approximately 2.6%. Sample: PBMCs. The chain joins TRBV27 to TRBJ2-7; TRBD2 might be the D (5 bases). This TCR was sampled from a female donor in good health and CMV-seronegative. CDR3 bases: TGTGCCAGCAGTTTATTGGCCCCCCCGGGAAGGGAAGGCGAGCAGTACTTC. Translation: CASSLLAPPGREGEQYF.